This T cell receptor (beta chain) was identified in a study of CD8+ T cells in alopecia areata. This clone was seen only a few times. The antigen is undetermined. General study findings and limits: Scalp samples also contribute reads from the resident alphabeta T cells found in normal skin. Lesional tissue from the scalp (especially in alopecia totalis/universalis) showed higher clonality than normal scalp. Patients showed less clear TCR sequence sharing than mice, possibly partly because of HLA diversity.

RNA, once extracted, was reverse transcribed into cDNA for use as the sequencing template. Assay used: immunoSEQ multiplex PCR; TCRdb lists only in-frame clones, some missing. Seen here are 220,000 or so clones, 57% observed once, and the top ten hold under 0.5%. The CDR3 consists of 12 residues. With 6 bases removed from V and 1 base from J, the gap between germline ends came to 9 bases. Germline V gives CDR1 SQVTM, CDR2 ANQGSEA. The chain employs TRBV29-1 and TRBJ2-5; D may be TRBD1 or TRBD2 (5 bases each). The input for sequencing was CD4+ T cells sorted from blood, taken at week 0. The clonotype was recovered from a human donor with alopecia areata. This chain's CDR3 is CSVSGAQETQYF. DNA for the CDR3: TGCAGCGTCTCCGGGGCCCAAGAGACCCAGTACTTC.